This T cell receptor beta chain appears in the sequencing data of a study of CXCR3-negative and CXCR3-positive naive CD8 T cells. Study findings and constraints: Partial loss of CXCR3 expression followed cryopreservation; most assays used fresh PBMCs.

The CDR3 runs to 13 residues. Germline values: CDR1 MNHEY, CDR2 SVGAGI. Comment on this clonotype: Its antigen remains unidentified.

5' RACE with UMI labels generated the TRB cDNA libraries. TCRdb reprocessed the 5' RACE reads, with one entry per CDR3 protein and no DNA. This specimen shows over 35,000 distinct CDR3 sequences; the ten leading clones hold roughly 2.5%. The clonotype comes from a human donor in good health. Some clones in this sample may be carry-over from other donors' samples. The sequencing sample was made of naive CXCR3- CD8+ T cells from blood. Specified subset: CD45RO-CCR7+CD27+CD95- naive CD8+ T cells lacking CXCR3 (TNR3-). The chain couples TRBV6-5 to TRBJ2-1; checking the TCRdb D call of TRBD1 is not possible without DNA. The CDR3 is CASSYVSRNEQFF.